Shown below are 13 T cell receptor beta chains from a single sample sequenced in a study of cytomegalovirus exposure and HLA in healthy donors. The PCR ran on 60 Vbeta and 13 Jbeta primers. TCRdb's table, derived via immunoSEQ multiplex PCR, lists solely in-frame clones and lacks some. The sample has about 150,000 clones; 60% to 75% are singletons. Sequencing used PBMCs. Receptors originate from a man aged 18 to 29 in good health and CMV-seronegative.

The J gene is TRBJ2-3, the V gene TRBV14; 7 bases are a match to TRBD1. This CDR3 is built from 14 residues. V was clipped by 4 bases and J by 13 bases; unmatched bases: 14. Per the germline V gene, CDR1 is SGHDN and CDR2 is FVKESK. The CDR3 region has the DNA TGTGCCAGCAGCCTCCGGGACAGAACAACTCCGGAGTATTTT. Protein sequence: CASSLRDRTTPEYF.

DNA of the CDR3: TGTGCCAGCAGCTTCGGCGGACTAGCAGAAGAGACCCAGTACTTC. Its protein is CASSFGGLAEETQYF. The chain links TRBV7-9 to TRBJ2-5, with 8 bases lining up with TRBD2. Germline assignment: CDR1 SEHNR and CDR2 FQNEAQ (reference sequence). V shed 3 bases and J 3 bases; nucleotides not matched to a gene: 6. CDR3 length: 15 residues.

The chain joins TRBV6-5 to TRBJ1-2; D may be TRBD1 (6 bases). Trimming took 4 bases from V and 6 from J, leaving 12 bases between them. Germline V gives CDR1 MNHEY, CDR2 SVGAGI. This CDR3 region has 13 residues. Here the CDR3 reads CASSSLDRNGYTF. The CDR3 DNA reads as TGTGCCAGCAGTTCCCTTGACAGGAATGGCTACACCTTC.

This clone was counted a few times. One end of the junction fails to match germline, which may point to a read error. The chain uses TRBV5-6 and TRBJ1-3; 9 bases match TRBD1. The CDR3 has 17 amino acids. CDR1 is SGHDT, CDR2 YYEEEE, per germline. For the CDR3, the DNA is TGTGCCAGCAGATTGGGACAGGGCTACCTCTCTGGAAACACCATATATTTT. Translation: CASRLGQGYLSGNTIYF.

The V and J genes are TRBV19 and TRBJ1-2; D perhaps matches TRBD1 (6 bases). The CDR3 loop spans 15 amino acids. Per the germline V gene, CDR1 is LNHDA and CDR2 is SQIVND (reference sequence). V lost 6 bases to trimming and J lost 6 bases, with 20 bases between them. Here the CDR3 DNA reads TGTGCCAGTAGCAGCTGGACAGTCCCCATCGATGGCTACACCTTC. It codes for CASSSWTVPIDGYTF.

The V gene is TRBV28, the J gene TRBJ2-7; 9 nucleotides line up with TRBD1. This CDR3 comprises 17 residues. Losses at the gene ends were 5 bases for V and 12 bases for J; bases not matched to a gene: 23. Germline CDR1 MDHEN, CDR2 SYDVKM. Written as DNA, the CDR3 is TGTGCCAGCAGTCCCCACCCCGGGACAGGGACCCCCCATGGCGGGTACGTC. It translates to CASSPHPGTGTPHGGYV.

This rearrangement joins TRBV4-3 to TRBJ2-5, with 10 bases that match TRBD1. The J call may not be correct, given that the DNA end is closer to TRBJ2-7. The CDR3 totals 16 residues. CDR1 LGHNA and CDR2 YSLEER come from the germline V gene. CDR3 in amino acids: CASSKSPGTGEYEQYF. The CDR3 coding sequence is TGCGCCAGCAGCAAAAGCCCAGGGACAGGGGAGTACGAGCAGTACTTC.

The chain's CDR3 is CASSLDRALSVRQYF. DNA for the CDR3: TGCGCCAGCAGTCTTGACAGGGCGTTAAGTGTACGGCAGTACTTC. J is TRBJ2-7 and V is TRBV4-1, with TRBD1 identical over 7 bases. Germline values: CDR1 MGHRA, CDR2 YSYEKL. CDR3 length: 15 amino acids. V lost 6 bases to trimming and J lost 9 bases; unmatched junction nucleotides: 17.

CDR3 DNA: TGCGCCAGCAGCCTCGGACAGGGGGCCGGAGAGACCCAGTACTTC. This codes for CASSLGQGAGETQYF. The gene calls are TRBV5-1 and TRBJ2-5; 11 bases are shared with TRBD1. CDR3 size: 15 residues. CDR1 is SGHRS and CDR2 is YFSETQ in the germline V gene. The J segment lost 4 bases and the V segment lost 4 bases, leaving 6 bases of the junction unmatched. The complete variable domain, with remaining parts taken from reference TRBV5-1 and TRBJ2-5, reads KAGVTQTPRYLIKTRGQQVTLSCSPISGHRSVSWYQQTPGQGLQFLFEYFSETQRNKGNFPGRFSGRQFSNSRSEMNVSTLELGDSALYLCASSLGQGAGETQYFGPGTRLLVL.

The rearrangement joins TRBV13 to TRBJ1-1, with 7 positions matching TRBD1. Trimming took 5 bases from V and 5 from J; bases not matched to a gene: 14. The CDR3 consists of 16 residues. Germline CDR1 PRHDT, CDR2 FYEKMQ (reference sequence). This CDR3 reads CASSPYPDRSGTEAFF. In DNA, the CDR3 is TGTGCCAGCAGCCCCTATCCGGACAGGTCGGGGACTGAAGCTTTCTTT. Supplemented by reference TRBV13 and TRBJ1-1, the full variable domain reads AAGVIQSPRHLIKEKRETATLKCYPIPRHDTVYWYQQGPGQDPQFLISFYEKMQSDKGSIPDRFSAQQFSDYHSELNMSSLELGDSALYFCASSPYPDRSGTEAFFGQGTRLTVV.

The CDR3 DNA reads as TGTGCCAGCAGTGAACTGGGGACAGGGGGCGCGAGGGGCTACACCTTC. Protein product: CASSELGTGGARGYTF. The rearrangement joins TRBV2 to TRBJ1-2; 12 positions match TRBD1. CDR3 length equals 16 residues. The V gene's germline CDR1 is SNHLY and CDR2 FYNNEI. With 2 bases clipped from V and 8 bases from J, the junction kept 9 bases outside the gene matches.

The chain links TRBV25-1 to TRBJ1-5; TRBD1 matches 7 bases. CDR1 and CDR2 (germline): MGHDK, SYGVNS. The V and J ends lost 4 bases and 11 bases, in that order; junction bases with no gene match: 11. The CDR3 covers 14 residues. CDR3 sequence reads: CASSVGQGGEAQHF. As DNA, the CDR3 is TGTGCCAGCAGTGTGGGGCAGGGGGGCGAAGCCCAGCATTTT.

The rearrangement joins TRBV5-5 to TRBJ1-1; no firm D call. This CDR3 comprises 14 residues. V was shortened by 1 base and J by 7 bases, with 14 bases between the two germline ends. Germline lookup yields CDR1 SGHKS and CDR2 YYEKEE (reference sequence). The CDR3 sequence is CASSLYTSEGEAFF. Here the CDR3 DNA reads TGTGCCAGCAGCTTGTACACCTCAGAGGGTGAAGCTTTCTTT.